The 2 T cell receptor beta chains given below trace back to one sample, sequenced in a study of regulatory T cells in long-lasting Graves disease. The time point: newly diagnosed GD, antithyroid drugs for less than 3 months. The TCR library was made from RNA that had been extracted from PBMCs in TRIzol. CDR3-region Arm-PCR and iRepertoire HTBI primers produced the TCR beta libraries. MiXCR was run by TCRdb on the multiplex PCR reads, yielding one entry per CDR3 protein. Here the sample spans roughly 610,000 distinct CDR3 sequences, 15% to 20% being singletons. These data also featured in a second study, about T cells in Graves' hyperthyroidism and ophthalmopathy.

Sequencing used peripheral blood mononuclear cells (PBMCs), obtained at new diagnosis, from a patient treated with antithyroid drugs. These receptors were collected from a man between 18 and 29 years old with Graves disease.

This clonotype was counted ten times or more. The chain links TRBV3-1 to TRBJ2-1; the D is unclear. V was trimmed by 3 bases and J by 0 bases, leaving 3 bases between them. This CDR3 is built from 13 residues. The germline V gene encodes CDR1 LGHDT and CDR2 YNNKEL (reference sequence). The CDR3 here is CASSHGSYNEQFF. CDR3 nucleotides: TGTGCCAGCAGCCATGGCTCCTACAATGAGCAGTTCTTC.

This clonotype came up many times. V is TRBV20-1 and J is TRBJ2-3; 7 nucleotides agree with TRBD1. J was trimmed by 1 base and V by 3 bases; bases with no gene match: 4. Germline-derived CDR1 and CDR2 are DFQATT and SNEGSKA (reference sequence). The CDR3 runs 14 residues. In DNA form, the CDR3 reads TGCAGTGCTAGTAGGGGGCGAGGCACAGATACGCAGTATTTT. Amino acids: CSASRGRGTDTQYF.